Sequencing of this T cell receptor (beta chain) was carried out in a study of cytomegalovirus exposure and HLA in healthy donors. Study-level information: A preliminary data release comprised around 90 million unique TCRs obtained from HLA-typed donors. Notes on the study in general: Later work associated around 18,000 TCR beta sequences with HLA alleles at 0.05 false discovery rate.

PCR involved 60 Vbeta and 13 Jbeta primers. The assay was immunoSEQ multiplex PCR, and TCRdb's table has in-frame clones only and misses some. The sample contains 120,000 or so clones, 65% to 80% of which appear only once. For this clone: As yet, its antigen is unknown.

Losses at the gene ends were 3 bases for V and 6 bases for J; bases not matched to a gene: 8. The length of the CDR3 is 14 residues. Germline V gene lookup returns CDR1 MDHEN and CDR2 SYDVKM. The origin of this receptor is a woman aged 60-75 years in good health and CMV-seropositive. The sample comprised PBMCs. The rearrangement joins TRBV28 to TRBJ2-7; 7 nucleotides line up with TRBD2. As DNA, the CDR3 is TGTGCCAGCAGTTTTCTGACTAGCTCTCTCGAGCAGTACTTC. Protein: CASSFLTSSLEQYF.